A single sample is the source of the 16 T cell receptor beta chains below, sequenced in a study of blood T cell repertoires in COVID-19. Clones were read by immunoSEQ multiplex PCR, and TCRdb kept only the in-frame ones, dropping some. In the table there are some 140,000 clones, about 80% of which are singletons. Sequenced input: peripheral blood. These receptors came from a man in his sixties with acute or convalescent COVID-19.

This clone was seen a single time. V is TRBV10-3 and J is TRBJ1-4, with 10 positions matching TRBD1. The V segment lost 6 bases and the J segment 7 bases; nucleotides outside the gene matches: 8. The CDR3 consists of 15 residues. Germline V gene sequence: CDR1 ENHRY, CDR2 SYGVKD. The CDR3 DNA is TGTGCCATCAGCGGAACCGACAGGGGGCGTGAAAAACTGTTTTTT. This sequence encodes CAISGTDRGREKLFF.

The J gene is TRBJ1-1, the V gene TRBV11-2; 7 bases fit TRBD1. The CDR3 sequence is 14 residues long. Trimming cost V 5 bases and J 2 bases; bases outside gene matches: 5. CDR1 and CDR2 from the germline V gene are SGHAT and FQNNGV. The CDR3 here is CASSMGQRNTEAFF. In DNA, the CDR3 is TGTGCCAGCAGCATGGGACAGCGCAACACTGAAGCTTTCTTT. The entire variable domain, with the rest obtained from reference TRBV11-2 and TRBJ1-1, is as follows: EAGVAQSPRYKIIEKRQSVAFWCNPISGHATLYWYQQILGQGPKLLIQFQNNGVVDDSQLPKDRFSAERLKGVDSTLKIQPAKLEDSAVYLCASSMGQRNTEAFFGQGTRLTVV.

The V call is TRBV19, the J call TRBJ2-7, with D maybe TRBD1 (6 bases). Germline CDR1 LNHDA, CDR2 SQIVND (reference sequence). Trimming left V 0 bases short and J 1 base short, with 10 bases between. This CDR3 is 15 amino acids long. The DNA for the CDR3 is TGTGCCAGTAGTATAGATCACACAGGGTCCTACGAGCAGTACTTC. Translation: CASSIDHTGSYEQYF.

This clone has just one count. The gene calls are TRBV7-9 and TRBJ1-1, with D tentatively TRBD1 (5 bases). From germline, CDR1 is SEHNR and CDR2 FQNEAQ (reference sequence). CDR3 length equals 14 residues. V lost 2 bases and J 6 bases, leaving 13 bases between the germline ends. Here the CDR3 reads CASSLQGVLSEAFF. In DNA, the CDR3 is TGTGCCAGCAGCTTACAGGGTGTCCTCTCTGAAGCTTTCTTT.

This clone was detected only once. The V and J genes are TRBV19 and TRBJ2-2, with TRBD1 identical over 9 bases. CDR3 length: 17 residues. Germline V lookup: CDR1 LNHDA, CDR2 SQIVND (reference sequence). The V segment lost 2 bases and the J segment 5 bases; nucleotides outside the gene matches: 9. The CDR3 bases are TGTGCCAGTAGTATATCGGCCGGGACAGGGCAGACCGGGGAGCTGTTTTTT. Its protein is CASSISAGTGQTGELFF.

V is TRBV5-6 and J is TRBJ2-7; 9 nucleotides match TRBD1. J lost 4 bases, V lost 7 bases, and 12 bases had no gene match. CDR3 length equals 15 residues. From germline, CDR1 is SGHDT and CDR2 YYEEEE. CDR3 loop: CASAYRGLVVYEQYF. The CDR3 bases are TGTGCCAGCGCGTACAGGGGGCTCGTGGTTTACGAGCAGTACTTC.

V usage is TRBV30 and J usage is TRBJ1-2; tentative D call: TRBD1 (6 bases). This CDR3 has 13 residues. Germline V gene data show CDR1 as GTSNPN and CDR2 as SVGIG (reference sequence). Trimming removed 5 bases at V and 4 bases at J, with 14 bases between. The CDR3 here is CAWALQGGYGYTF. Written as DNA, the CDR3 is TGTGCCTGGGCCCTACAGGGCGGCTATGGCTACACCTTC.

The chain uses TRBV6-2 or TRBV6-3 and TRBJ1-5; D remains unclear. Trimming removed 6 bases from V and 0 bases from J, with 15 bases in between. Germline CDR1 reads MNHEY; CDR2 reads SVGEGT. CDR3 length: 16 amino acids. The CDR3 coding sequence is TGTGCCAGCAGCCGAAAACTGCATAATAGCAATCAGCCCCAGCATTTT. Protein product: CASSRKLHNSNQPQHF.

This clone has more than one count but fewer than ten. This chain connects TRBV27 to TRBJ2-7; 8 bases match TRBD1. J was trimmed by 0 bases and V by 2 bases; bases with no gene match: 3. CDR3 length: 15 residues. CDR1 and CDR2 from the germline V gene are MNHEY and SMNVEV (reference sequence). The CDR3 DNA reads TGTGCCAGCAGTTTAATCGGACAGGGCTCCTACGAGCAGTACTTC. It codes for CASSLIGQGSYEQYF.

This clone was found a few times. The V call is TRBV5-1, the J call TRBJ2-6; the D gene is possibly TRBD2 (5 bases). In germline, CDR1 is SGHRS, CDR2 YFSETQ. The CDR3 has 17 residues. Trimming shortened V by 5 bases and J by 2 bases, and 17 bases separated the two germline ends. CDR3 region: CASRAGQTTTGANVLTF. DNA of the CDR3: TGCGCCAGCAGGGCGGGTCAGACTACCACTGGGGCCAACGTCCTGACTTTC.

This clone has only a few counts. The chain recombines TRBV30 with TRBJ1-5, with 9 bases lining up with TRBD1. CDR3 length: 14 amino acids. V lost 3 bases to trimming and J lost 2 bases; unmatched junction nucleotides: 2. Germline CDR1 reads GTSNPN; CDR2 reads SVGIG (reference sequence). CDR3 DNA: TGTGCCTGGAGCCGGGACAGGGGCAATCAGCCCCAGCATTTT. Protein product: CAWSRDRGNQPQHF. Using reference TRBV30 and TRBJ1-5 for the parts outside the CDR3, the full variable domain is SQTIHQWPATLVQPVGSPLSLECTVEGTSNPNLYWYRQAAGRGLQLLFYSVGIGQISSEVPQNLSASRPQDRQFILSSKKLLLSDSGFYLCAWSRDRGNQPQHFGDGTRLSIL.

The chain is built from TRBV7-2 and TRBJ2-7; a weak D match, TRBD2 (6 bases). Germline CDR1 SGHTA, CDR2 FQGNSA. This CDR3 spans 15 amino acids. The ends were cut back, 4 bases at V and 4 bases at J, with 17 bases in the middle. The CDR3 bases are TGTGCCAGCAGCTCAACCGGGACTCAAGTGTACGAGCAGTACTTC. It translates to CASSSTGTQVYEQYF.

This chain connects TRBV28 to TRBJ2-3, with D possibly matching TRBD2 (5 bases). V gave up 6 bases and J gave up 4 bases, with 17 bases separating them. The CDR3 has 15 amino acids. CDR1 and CDR2 from the germline V gene are MDHEN and SYDVKM. In DNA form, the CDR3 reads TGTGCCAGCAGCGGACTCGAAGAAGGCTCAGATACGCAGTATTTT. Translation: CASSGLEEGSDTQYF.

V is TRBV5-1 and J is TRBJ2-2; no firm D call. There are 14 residues in the CDR3. V lost 2 bases and J 5 bases, leaving 10 bases between the germline ends. CDR1 is SGHRS and CDR2 is YFSETQ in the germline V gene. For the CDR3, the DNA is TGCGCCAGCAGCTTCAGTGTTTGGACCGGGGAGCTGTTTTTT. Translating it yields CASSFSVWTGELFF.

The chain has TRBV5-8 and TRBJ2-5; perhaps TRBD2 as D (5 bases). The CDR3 is made up of 13 amino acids. Germline V CDR1 and CDR2: SGHTS, YDEGEE. The V end was cut by 2 bases, the J end by 5 bases, with 10 bases between. The CDR3 region has the DNA TGTGCCAGCAGCTTCGGGGTATGGGAGACCCAGTACTTC. Translating gives CASSFGVWETQYF.

This chain joins TRBV9 and TRBJ2-5, with D unclear. Germline V gene sequence: CDR1 SGDLS, CDR2 YYNGEE. CDR3 length: 12 residues. With 3 bases removed from V and 2 bases from J, the gap between germline ends came to 5 bases. The CDR3 nucleotides are TGTGCCAGCAGCGGAGTGCAAGAGACCCAGTACTTC. It yields the protein CASSGVQETQYF. The whole variable domain, remainder taken from reference TRBV9 and TRBJ2-5, is DSGVTQTPKHLITATGQRVTLRCSPRSGDLSVYWYQQSLDQGLQFLIQYYNGEERAKGNILERFSAQQFPDLHSELNLSSLELGDSALYFCASSGVQETQYFGPGTRLLVL.